The next 10 T cell receptor beta chains were all read from a single sample in a study of blood T cell repertoires in COVID-19. The data were produced by immunoSEQ multiplex PCR, yet TCRdb's version contains in-frame clones alone and is incomplete. The top ten hold roughly 3% of the sample, which has about 300,000 clones, around nine tenths seen once. The sequencing sample was made of PBMCs or T cells enriched from blood (not recorded which). The receptors were gathered from a woman under 30 who had recovered from COVID-19.

This rearrangement joins TRBV2 to TRBJ1-4; 7 bases agree with TRBD1. With 5 bases clipped from V and 7 bases from J, the junction kept 10 bases outside the gene matches. The CDR3 is 15 amino acids. Germline V gene lookup returns CDR1 SNHLY and CDR2 FYNNEI. CDR3 nucleotide sequence: TGTGCCAGCAGTCCCCCCAGGGGGTGGAGTGAAAAACTGTTTTTT. Its translation is CASSPPRGWSEKLFF.

The chain uses TRBV25-1 and TRBJ1-4; maybe TRBD1 (6 bases). V lost 6 bases and J lost 8, with 19 bases in between. In germline, CDR1 is MGHDK, CDR2 SYGVNS. The CDR3 length is 15 residues. The CDR3 DNA reads TGTGCCAGCAGCCGACCAGGGGAACTAGGCGAAAAACTGTTTTTT. Amino acids: CASSRPGELGEKLFF.

V is TRBV27 and J is TRBJ2-1; perhaps TRBD2 as D (5 bases). CDR3 size: 17 residues. The V and J ends lost 2 bases and 6 bases respectively, with 20 bases between them. CDR1 and CDR2 from the germline V gene are MNHEY and SMNVEV (reference sequence). The CDR3 DNA reads TGTGCCAGCAGTTTAATCTCTCTAGTAATGACTACCAATGAGCAGTTCTTC. It yields the protein CASSLISLVMTTNEQFF.

The V call is TRBV9, the J call TRBJ1-2; maybe TRBD1 (5 bases). Germline assignment: CDR1 SGDLS and CDR2 YYNGEE. Trimming shortened V by 3 bases and J by 0 bases, and 15 bases separated the two germline ends. The CDR3 totals 16 residues. The CDR3 sequence: CASSDPWSRANYGYTF. The CDR3 DNA is TGTGCCAGCAGCGACCCTTGGAGCAGGGCTAACTATGGCTACACCTTC. The full variable domain, rest sourced from reference TRBV9 and TRBJ1-2, is DSGVTQTPKHLITATGQRVTLRCSPRSGDLSVYWYQQSLDQGLQFLIQYYNGEERAKGNILERFSAQQFPDLHSELNLSSLELGDSALYFCASSDPWSRANYGYTFGSGTRLTVV.

This chain links TRBV18 with TRBJ2-7; a weak D match, TRBD1 (6 bases). The ends were cut back, 6 bases at V and 2 bases at J, with 20 bases in the middle. This CDR3 region has 16 residues. Germline lookup yields CDR1 KGHSH and CDR2 LQKENI. The chain's CDR3 is CASSSLGAGSAYEQYF. Written as DNA, the CDR3 is TGTGCCAGCTCTTCGTTGGGGGCGGGTTCAGCCTACGAGCAGTACTTC.

V and J are TRBV7-9 and TRBJ1-4; D not resolved. CDR3 length equals 14 residues. In germline, CDR1 is SEHNR, CDR2 FQNEAQ (reference sequence). Trimming shortened V by 0 bases and J by 5 bases, and 7 bases separated the two germline ends. The CDR3 region has the DNA TGTGCCAGCAGCTTAGCGGCTCAGAATGAAAAACTGTTTTTT. Its translation: CASSLAAQNEKLFF.

V is TRBV5-8 and J is TRBJ2-7, with 11 bases matching TRBD1. The germline CDR1 and CDR2 sequences are SGHTS and YDEGEE. The ends lost 7 bases at V and 2 bases at J; junction bases unmatched: 2. The CDR3 covers 13 residues. The CDR3, as DNA: TGTGCCAGCCGGGACAGGGGGACCTACGAGCAGTACTTC. Translated: CASRDRGTYEQYF.

This chain links TRBV6-5 with TRBJ2-1; tentatively, D is TRBD2 (5 bases). V dropped 7 bases and J dropped 6 bases, with 10 bases sitting between them. The CDR3 sequence is 12 residues long. Germline V gene sequence: CDR1 MNHEY, CDR2 SVGAGI. The CDR3 DNA sequence: TGTGCCAGCATTCCGGACTCCAATGAGCAGTTCTTC. Encoded protein: CASIPDSNEQFF.

The chain combines TRBV5-1 with TRBJ2-5; D is uncertain. V lost 0 bases, J lost 5 bases, and 11 bases lay in between. Germline V gene lookup returns CDR1 SGHRS and CDR2 YFSETQ. The CDR3 covers 14 residues. The CDR3 region is CASSLAPFGETQYF. The DNA for the CDR3 is TGCGCCAGCAGCTTGGCCCCCTTCGGGGAGACCCAGTACTTC.

This chain links TRBV30 with TRBJ1-1; D gene uncertain. This CDR3 has 12 residues. V was clipped by 3 bases and J by 5 bases, with 10 bases between them. Per germline, CDR1 GTSNPN and CDR2 SVGIG (reference sequence). CDR3 sequence: CAWRVQWTEAFF. The CDR3 DNA follows: TGTGCCTGGAGAGTCCAGTGGACTGAAGCTTTCTTT.